A selection of T cell receptor beta chains follows, all from one sample in a study of T-cell reconstitution after alpha-beta-depleted transplantation in children. One entry per CDR3 protein, called by TCRdb with MiXCR from the PCR reads. The sample lists 500,000 or so distinct CDR3 sequences, over 9.5% occurring once. Sequences were derived from PBMCs, mostly from graft donor cells, sampled 180 days after TCRalphabeta/CD19-depleted stem cell transplant. Source of these receptors: a female patient aged 2-10 years who had a stem cell transplant for aplastic anemia, so the T cells may come from the graft donor. Both conserved end residues are part of each CDR3. The D gene is left open where the match is weak. The size entry is marked missing in some rows and otherwise reads once, few, many or a size class.

CDR3 protein: CASSRPEGGETQYF; CDR3 DNA: TGTGCCAGCAGCCGTCCCGAAGGTGGCGAGACCCAGTACTTC; D gene: NA; CDR3 length: 14; clone size: many; J gene: TRBJ2-5; V gene: TRBV7-9
CDR3 protein: CSVDHLKGQFF; CDR3 DNA: TGCAGCGTTGACCACCTCAAGGGGCAGTTCTTC; D gene: NA; CDR3 length: 11; clone size: NA; J gene: TRBJ2-1; V gene: TRBV29-1
CDR3 protein: CAISKRDTDTQYF; CDR3 DNA: TGTGCCATCAGCAAGCGGGACACAGATACGCAGTATTTT; D gene: TRBD2; CDR3 length: 13; clone size: NA; J gene: TRBJ2-3; V gene: TRBV10-3
CDR3 protein: CSARRQGATGELFF; CDR3 DNA: TGCAGTGCTAGAAGACAGGGGGCCACCGGGGAGCTGTTTTTT; D gene: TRBD1; CDR3 length: 14; clone size: few; J gene: TRBJ2-2; V gene: TRBV20-1
CDR3 protein: CASSFRTGLSTDTQYF; CDR3 DNA: TGTGCCAGCAGCTTTCGGACGGGCCTAAGCACAGATACGCAGTATTTT; D gene: NA; CDR3 length: 16; clone size: NA; J gene: TRBJ2-3; V gene: TRBV21-1
CDR3 protein: CASSLVSQGGYEQYF; CDR3 DNA: TGTGCCAGCAGCTTAGTATCACAGGGGGGGTACGAGCAGTACTTC; D gene: NA; CDR3 length: 15; clone size: NA; J gene: TRBJ2-7; V gene: TRBV7-2
CDR3 protein: CSASHPHRVATKNIQYF; CDR3 DNA: TGCAGTGCTAGCCATCCCCACAGGGTGGCAACCAAAAACATTCAGTACTTC; D gene: NA; CDR3 length: 17; clone size: many; J gene: TRBJ2-4; V gene: TRBV20-1
CDR3 protein: CSVLILVHSYEQYF; CDR3 DNA: TGCAGCGTCCTTATTTTAGTCCATTCCTACGAGCAGTACTTC; D gene: NA; CDR3 length: 14; clone size: NA; J gene: TRBJ2-7; V gene: TRBV29-1
CDR3 protein: CASSQKGSLVNIQYF; CDR3 DNA: TGTGCCAGCAGCCAAAAGGGCAGTCTGGTTAACATTCAGTACTTC; D gene: NA; CDR3 length: 15; clone size: few; J gene: TRBJ2-4; V gene: TRBV3-1
CDR3 protein: CSAWGAGGPQHF; CDR3 DNA: TGCAGCGCCTGGGGGGCCGGGGGGCCCCAGCATTTT; D gene: NA; CDR3 length: 12; clone size: NA; J gene: TRBJ1-5; V gene: TRBV29-1
CDR3 protein: CATSRETGITEAFF; CDR3 DNA: TGTGCCACCAGCAGAGAGACAGGGATCACTGAAGCTTTCTTT; D gene: TRBD1; CDR3 length: 14; clone size: few; J gene: TRBJ1-1; V gene: TRBV15
CDR3 protein: CASSATSGRRTEAFF; CDR3 DNA: TGTGCCAGCAGTGCTACCTCAGGGAGACGCACTGAAGCTTTCTTT; D gene: NA; CDR3 length: 15; clone size: few; J gene: TRBJ1-1; V gene: TRBV7-2
CDR3 protein: CSAARGTNTEAFF; CDR3 DNA: TGCAGCGCCGCGAGGGGGACGAACACTGAAGCTTTCTTT; D gene: NA; CDR3 length: 13; clone size: few; J gene: TRBJ1-1; V gene: TRBV29-1
CDR3 protein: CASSRENSGRANEQFF; CDR3 DNA: TGTGCCAGCAGCCGAGAAAATAGCGGGAGGGCTAATGAGCAGTTCTTC; D gene: TRBD2; CDR3 length: 16; clone size: NA; J gene: TRBJ2-1; V gene: TRBV7-9
CDR3 protein: CSAKQGGGGTQYF; CDR3 DNA: TGCAGTGCCAAGCAGGGAGGGGGTGGGACCCAGTACTTC; D gene: NA; CDR3 length: 13; clone size: NA; J gene: TRBJ2-5; V gene: TRBV20-1
CDR3 protein: CASSRSVAVSYNEQFF; CDR3 DNA: TGTGCCAGCAGCCGCTCGGTAGCGGTCTCCTACAATGAGCAGTTCTTC; D gene: NA; CDR3 length: 16; clone size: NA; J gene: TRBJ2-1; V gene: TRBV7-9
CDR3 protein: CASSLGPGNQETQYF; CDR3 DNA: TGTGCCAGCAGCTTGGGACCGGGGAACCAAGAGACCCAGTACTTC; D gene: NA; CDR3 length: 15; clone size: few; J gene: TRBJ2-5; V gene: TRBV5-6
CDR3 protein: CASRRQGTSATNEKLFF; CDR3 DNA: TGCGCCAGCAGGCGACAGGGGACCTCTGCAACTAATGAAAAACTGTTTTTT; D gene: TRBD1; CDR3 length: 17; clone size: many; J gene: TRBJ1-4; V gene: TRBV5-1
CDR3 protein: CSARKAAVYEQYF; CDR3 DNA: TGCAGTGCTAGAAAAGCGGCAGTGTACGAGCAGTACTTC; D gene: NA; CDR3 length: 13; clone size: NA; J gene: TRBJ2-7; V gene: TRBV20-1
CDR3 protein: CASSPGTVGYSNQPQHF; CDR3 DNA: TGTGCCAGCAGTCCAGGGACAGTGGGGTATAGCAATCAGCCCCAGCATTTT; D gene: TRBD1; CDR3 length: 17; clone size: NA; J gene: TRBJ1-5; V gene: TRBV27
CDR3 protein: CASRGSRNTEAFF; CDR3 DNA: TGTGCCAGCAGAGGCTCCAGAAACACTGAAGCTTTCTTT; D gene: NA; CDR3 length: 13; clone size: few; J gene: TRBJ1-1; V gene: TRBV12-3/TRBV12-4
CDR3 protein: CATSTLDSYSNQPQHF; CDR3 DNA: TGTGCCACCAGCACATTGGACAGCTATAGCAATCAGCCCCAGCATTTT; D gene: NA; CDR3 length: 16; clone size: many; J gene: TRBJ1-5; V gene: TRBV15
CDR3 protein: CSVEGWDSYGYTF; CDR3 DNA: TGCAGCGTTGAAGGGTGGGACAGCTATGGCTACACCTTC; D gene: TRBD1; CDR3 length: 13; clone size: few; J gene: TRBJ1-2; V gene: TRBV29-1
CDR3 protein: CASSFRGGPSYEQYF; CDR3 DNA: TGTGCCAGCAGTTTCAGGGGGGGCCCTTCCTACGAGCAGTACTTC; D gene: NA; CDR3 length: 15; clone size: NA; J gene: TRBJ2-7; V gene: TRBV28
CDR3 protein: CASSTDGSNQPQHF; CDR3 DNA: TGTGCCAGCAGTACGGACGGTAGCAATCAGCCCCAGCATTTT; D gene: NA; CDR3 length: 14; clone size: few; J gene: TRBJ1-5; V gene: TRBV6-1
CDR3 protein: CASSLDYNIQYF; CDR3 DNA: TGTGCCAGCAGCCTAGACTATAACATTCAGTACTTC; D gene: NA; CDR3 length: 12; clone size: many; J gene: TRBJ2-4; V gene: TRBV7-2
CDR3 protein: CASSARDTEAFF; CDR3 DNA: TGTGCCAGCAGCGCCCGGGACACTGAAGCTTTCTTT; D gene: NA; CDR3 length: 12; clone size: NA; J gene: TRBJ1-1; V gene: TRBV11-3
CDR3 protein: CASSSVAGGPNEQFF; CDR3 DNA: TGCGCCAGCAGCTCGGTTGCGGGAGGGCCCAATGAGCAGTTCTTC; D gene: TRBD2; CDR3 length: 15; clone size: NA; J gene: TRBJ2-1; V gene: TRBV5-1
CDR3 protein: CANTGGLGNTIYF; CDR3 DNA: TGTGCCAACACAGGGGGCTTAGGAAACACCATATATTTT; D gene: TRBD1; CDR3 length: 13; clone size: many; J gene: TRBJ1-3; V gene: TRBV10-3
CDR3 protein: CASVSGTVNTEAFF; CDR3 DNA: TGTGCCAGCGTTTCCGGGACAGTCAACACTGAAGCTTTCTTT; D gene: TRBD1; CDR3 length: 14; clone size: few; J gene: TRBJ1-1; V gene: TRBV7-2
CDR3 protein: CATSIFPPDSYNEQFF; CDR3 DNA: TGTGCCACCAGTATTTTCCCCCCCGACTCCTACAATGAGCAGTTCTTC; D gene: NA; CDR3 length: 16; clone size: NA; J gene: TRBJ2-1; V gene: TRBV15
CDR3 protein: CASGQGAGTEAFF; CDR3 DNA: TGCGCCAGCGGCCAGGGGGCTGGCACTGAAGCTTTCTTT; D gene: TRBD1; CDR3 length: 13; clone size: many; J gene: TRBJ1-1; V gene: TRBV5-1
CDR3 protein: CSVEGPRVFLREKGSVAYEQYF; CDR3 DNA: TGCAGCGTTGAAGGCCCCAGGGTATTCCTCAGGGAGAAGGGTAGCGTGGCCTACGAGCAGTACTTC; D gene: NA; CDR3 length: 22; clone size: NA; J gene: TRBJ2-7; V gene: TRBV29-1
CDR3 protein: CASSSKVRRSRWTDTQYF; CDR3 DNA: TGTGCCAGCAGTTCCAAGGTGCGGAGGAGCAGATGGACAGATACGCAGTATTTT; D gene: NA; CDR3 length: 18; clone size: NA; J gene: TRBJ2-3; V gene: TRBV28
CDR3 protein: CSAEVAEYNEQFF; CDR3 DNA: TGCAGTGCTGAGGTAGCGGAATACAATGAGCAGTTCTTC; D gene: NA; CDR3 length: 13; clone size: few; J gene: TRBJ2-1; V gene: TRBV20-1
CDR3 protein: CSAARPGTNYLNEQFF; CDR3 DNA: TGCAGTGCTGCACGGCCAGGGACTAATTACCTAAATGAGCAGTTCTTC; D gene: TRBD2; CDR3 length: 16; clone size: few; J gene: TRBJ2-1; V gene: TRBV20-1
CDR3 protein: CASSAARHTGELFF; CDR3 DNA: TGTGCCAGCAGCGCCGCACGGCACACCGGGGAGCTGTTTTTT; D gene: NA; CDR3 length: 14; clone size: few; J gene: TRBJ2-2; V gene: TRBV7-2
CDR3 protein: CSAPSRGHGELFF; CDR3 DNA: TGCAGCGCCCCCTCCAGGGGGCACGGGGAGCTGTTTTTT; D gene: TRBD1; CDR3 length: 13; clone size: NA; J gene: TRBJ2-2; V gene: TRBV29-1
CDR3 protein: CSASAGGPRDTQYF; CDR3 DNA: TGCAGTGCTAGTGCCGGGGGCCCAAGAGATACGCAGTATTTT; D gene: NA; CDR3 length: 14; clone size: many; J gene: TRBJ2-3; V gene: TRBV20-1
CDR3 protein: CASSLAPREGETQYF; CDR3 DNA: TGCGCCAGCAGCTTGGCCCCCAGGGAGGGAGAGACCCAGTACTTC; D gene: TRBD2; CDR3 length: 15; clone size: NA; J gene: TRBJ2-5; V gene: TRBV5-1
CDR3 protein: CASSRGQIDSPLHF; CDR3 DNA: TGTGCCAGCAGTAGAGGACAGATCGATTCACCCCTCCACTTT; D gene: NA; CDR3 length: 14; clone size: NA; J gene: TRBJ1-6; V gene: TRBV28
CDR3 protein: CASSYTGTSGRGDTQYF; CDR3 DNA: TGTGCCAGCAGCTATACCGGGACTAGCGGGAGGGGAGATACGCAGTATTTT; D gene: TRBD2; CDR3 length: 17; clone size: NA; J gene: TRBJ2-3; V gene: TRBV7-2
CDR3 protein: CASSEIRGSLAQETQYF; CDR3 DNA: TGTGCCAGCAGTGAGATCCGAGGGAGTTTAGCCCAAGAGACCCAGTACTTC; D gene: NA; CDR3 length: 17; clone size: few; J gene: TRBJ2-5; V gene: TRBV27
CDR3 protein: CASSQAWFGTSSNQPQHF; CDR3 DNA: TGCGCCAGCAGCCAAGCGTGGTTCGGGACGAGTAGCAATCAGCCCCAGCATTTT; D gene: NA; CDR3 length: 18; clone size: NA; J gene: TRBJ1-5; V gene: TRBV4-3
CDR3 protein: CASSLTSGAGYNEQFF; CDR3 DNA: TGTGCCAGCAGCTTGACTAGCGGAGCGGGATACAATGAGCAGTTCTTC; D gene: TRBD2; CDR3 length: 16; clone size: many; J gene: TRBJ2-1; V gene: TRBV5-5
CDR3 protein: CASSLGAFSGNTIYF; CDR3 DNA: TGTGCCAGCAGCCTTGGGGCTTTCTCTGGAAACACCATATATTTT; D gene: NA; CDR3 length: 15; clone size: NA; J gene: TRBJ1-3; V gene: TRBV7-9
CDR3 protein: CASSPGGTSADTQYF; CDR3 DNA: TGTGCCAGCAGCCCAGGGGGGACTAGTGCAGATACGCAGTATTTT; D gene: NA; CDR3 length: 15; clone size: NA; J gene: TRBJ2-3; V gene: TRBV7-9
CDR3 protein: CAWRTQTSGFEQFF; CDR3 DNA: TGTGCCTGGAGGACCCAGACTAGCGGCTTTGAGCAGTTCTTC; D gene: TRBD2; CDR3 length: 14; clone size: NA; J gene: TRBJ2-1; V gene: TRBV30
CDR3 protein: CSVRWRSNEKLFF; CDR3 DNA: TGCAGTGTTAGGTGGCGATCTAATGAAAAACTGTTTTTT; D gene: NA; CDR3 length: 13; clone size: NA; J gene: TRBJ1-4; V gene: TRBV20-1
CDR3 protein: CSVESPRSYEQYF; CDR3 DNA: TGCAGCGTTGAAAGTCCGCGGAGCTACGAGCAGTACTTC; D gene: NA; CDR3 length: 13; clone size: NA; J gene: TRBJ2-7; V gene: TRBV29-1
CDR3 protein: CAISEGLAGEGYEQYF; CDR3 DNA: TGTGCCATCAGTGAGGGACTAGCGGGAGAGGGCTACGAGCAGTACTTC; D gene: TRBD2; CDR3 length: 16; clone size: NA; J gene: TRBJ2-7; V gene: TRBV10-3
CDR3 protein: CSVKGGHFLDEQFF; CDR3 DNA: TGCAGCGTAAAGGGGGGGCACTTTTTGGATGAGCAGTTCTTC; D gene: NA; CDR3 length: 14; clone size: NA; J gene: TRBJ2-1; V gene: TRBV29-1
CDR3 protein: CSAPTDQHGYTF; CDR3 DNA: TGCAGTGCCCCGACGGACCAACATGGCTACACCTTC; D gene: NA; CDR3 length: 12; clone size: many; J gene: TRBJ1-2; V gene: TRBV20-1
CDR3 protein: CASSPGLAGSGELFF; CDR3 DNA: TGCGCCAGCAGCCCGGGACTAGCGGGATCCGGGGAGCTGTTTTTT; D gene: TRBD2; CDR3 length: 15; clone size: many; J gene: TRBJ2-2; V gene: TRBV5-1
CDR3 protein: CASSSNRDTGELFF; CDR3 DNA: TGTGCCAGCAGCTCAAACAGGGACACCGGGGAGCTGTTTTTT; D gene: NA; CDR3 length: 14; clone size: few; J gene: TRBJ2-2; V gene: TRBV7-2
CDR3 protein: CASSSGAGAKNIQYF; CDR3 DNA: TGTGCCAGCAGTTCAGGGGCGGGGGCCAAAAACATTCAGTACTTC; D gene: NA; CDR3 length: 15; clone size: few; J gene: TRBJ2-4; V gene: TRBV6-5
CDR3 protein: CASRLAGVGNEQFF; CDR3 DNA: TGTGCCAGCAGACTAGCGGGAGTGGGCAATGAGCAGTTCTTC; D gene: TRBD2; CDR3 length: 14; clone size: NA; J gene: TRBJ2-1; V gene: TRBV7-2
CDR3 protein: CSAARREVHRQPQHF; CDR3 DNA: TGCAGTGCTGCTAGGAGGGAAGTTCATAGGCAGCCCCAGCATTTT; D gene: NA; CDR3 length: 15; clone size: few; J gene: TRBJ1-5; V gene: TRBV20-1
CDR3 protein: CASSQDSKGRVNSPLHF; CDR3 DNA: TGTGCCAGCAGCCAAGATTCTAAGGGCAGGGTCAATTCACCCCTCCACTTT; D gene: NA; CDR3 length: 17; clone size: NA; J gene: TRBJ1-6; V gene: TRBV14
CDR3 protein: CASASGTGRTNTEAFF; CDR3 DNA: TGTGCCAGCGCCTCTGGGACGGGACGGACGAACACTGAAGCTTTCTTT; D gene: NA; CDR3 length: 16; clone size: many; J gene: TRBJ1-1; V gene: TRBV6-1